Shown below are 30 T cell receptor beta chains from a single sample sequenced in a study of spatial heterogeneity in lung cancer. Stated time point: blood at routine non-recurrence follow-up after resection. TCRdb reprocessed the 5' RACE reads via MiXCR and lists one record per CDR3 protein. Here the sample spans about 36,000 distinct CDR3 sequences, around 7.6% being singletons. The material sequenced was PBMCs, taken at follow-up. These receptors were taken from a male donor with early-stage non-small cell lung cancer.

This clonotype was observed at least ten times. CDR3 sequence: CASSTGKSNQPQHF. In DNA, the CDR3 is TGTGCCAGCAGTACAGGGAAGTCCAATCAGCCCCAGCATTTT. V and J are TRBV12-3 or TRBV12-4 and TRBJ1-5; the D gene is possibly TRBD1 (6 bases). The CDR3 contains 14 residues. Trimming took off 5 bases at V and 3 bases at J, with 11 bases between the two ends.

As to this clonotype: This clone may be a read error of a much larger clone one base away. The chain has TRBV10-1 and TRBJ2-3; D gene ambiguous. There are 15 residues in the CDR3. Per germline, CDR1 WNHNN and CDR2 SYGVQD (reference sequence). The germline V and J ends were trimmed by 0 bases and 5 bases, with 12 bases remaining between them. The CDR3 region has the DNA TGCGCCAGCAGTGAGTCGGGCGCCCCCATAGATACGCAGTATTTT. Translating it yields CASSESGAPIDTQYF.

This clonotype was detected many times. The chain uses TRBV20-1 and TRBJ2-5; D is possibly TRBD1 or TRBD2 (5 bases each). The V gene's germline CDR1 is DFQATT and CDR2 SNEGSKA (reference sequence). V lost 0 bases and J 2 bases, leaving 16 bases between the germline ends. CDR3 size: 16 residues. CDR3 sequence (DNA): TGCAGTGCTAGAGATCAGGGAGACTCTGCACAAGAGACCCAGTACTTC. As protein: CSARDQGDSAQETQYF.

There are many counts of this clonotype. The rearrangement joins TRBV3-1 to TRBJ2-2, with no clear D. Between the trimmed V and J ends, which lost 1 base and 1 base, there was a span of 4 bases. Germline lookup yields CDR1 LGHDT and CDR2 YNNKEL (reference sequence). This CDR3 contains 14 residues. The CDR3 here is CASSQVGNTGELFF. Here the CDR3 DNA reads TGTGCCAGCAGCCAAGTAGGGAACACCGGGGAGCTGTTTTTT.

This clonotype was detected ten times or more. The CDR3 reads CASSLGPGHYEQYF. The CDR3 bases are TGTGCCAGCAGCTTAGGGCCGGGGCACTACGAGCAGTACTTC. The gene calls are TRBV11-2 and TRBJ2-7, with D perhaps given as TRBD1 or TRBD2 (5 bases each). V lost 1 base and J lost 3, with 10 bases in between. In germline, CDR1 is SGHAT, CDR2 FQNNGV. The CDR3 is 14 amino acids.

There are a few counts of this clonotype. This chain connects TRBV7-2 to TRBJ2-3, with D perhaps matching TRBD2 (5 bases). Germline V CDR1 and CDR2: SGHTA, FQGNSA. The CDR3 contains 12 residues. Trimming pared 9 bases from V and 2 bases from J, leaving 9 bases between. CDR3: CARTRDTDTQYF. The CDR3 DNA is TGTGCCAGAACGAGGGACACAGATACGCAGTATTTT.

J is TRBJ1-2 and V is TRBV27, with D uncertain. Germline V gives CDR1 MNHEY, CDR2 SMNVEV (reference sequence). The CDR3 has 13 residues. The V and J ends lost 6 bases and 1 base respectively, with 9 bases between them. This chain's CDR3 is CASSLRSNYGYTF. DNA of the CDR3: TGTGCCAGCAGCCTGAGGAGTAACTATGGCTACACCTTC.

This clonotype has just a few counts. The chain links TRBV29-1 to TRBJ1-3; D might be TRBD1 (5 bases). This CDR3 has 16 residues. The germline gives CDR1 SQVTM, CDR2 ANQGSEA. Trimming took off 0 bases at V and 1 base at J, with 13 bases between the two ends. CDR3 DNA: TGCAGCGTTGAAGATGGAAGGGGAGTATCTGGAAACACCATATATTTT. Protein product: CSVEDGRGVSGNTIYF. Looking up the rest from reference TRBV29-1 and TRBJ1-3 gives the full variable domain: SAVISQKPSRDICQRGTSLTIQCQVDSQVTMMFWYRQQPGQSLTLIATANQGSEATYESGFVIDKFPISRPNLTFSTLTVSNMSPEDSSIYLCSVEDGRGVSGNTIYFGEGSWLTVV.

The rearrangement uses TRBV2 and TRBJ1-1; D is perhaps TRBD1 (5 bases). Germline V lookup: CDR1 SNHLY, CDR2 FYNNEI. The CDR3 loop spans 15 amino acids. V was trimmed by 1 base and J by 1 base, leaving 10 bases between them. The CDR3 nucleotides are TGTGCCAGCAGTGAAGGGCGGGGGACGAACACTGAAGCTTTCTTT. Translating it yields CASSEGRGTNTEAFF.

This clonotype was seen ten or more times. This chain connects TRBV2 to TRBJ1-6; TRBD1 matches at 9 bases. This CDR3 has 14 amino acids. V trimming: 6 bases; J trimming: 9 bases; junction bases outside the gene matches: 6. Germline values: CDR1 SNHLY, CDR2 FYNNEI. CDR3 protein: CASSEDRGISPLHF. DNA for the CDR3: TGTGCCAGCAGCGAGGACAGGGGCATTTCACCCCTCCACTTT.

This clonotype has ten or more counts. The chain carries TRBV7-9 and TRBJ1-1; D remains ambiguous. Per the germline V gene, CDR1 is SEHNR and CDR2 is FQNEAQ (reference sequence). V shed 5 bases and J shed 1 base, with 11 bases lying between them. CDR3 length: 14 amino acids. The CDR3 protein is CASSPHLGNTEAFF. In nucleotides, the CDR3 is TGTGCCAGCAGCCCCCATCTAGGGAACACTGAAGCTTTCTTT.

This clonotype was seen ten or more times. The gene calls are TRBV27 and TRBJ2-5; 9 bases match TRBD2. This CDR3 spans 16 amino acids. V dropped 5 bases and J dropped 1; count of bases not matched to a gene: 8. Germline V gives CDR1 MNHEY, CDR2 SMNVEV (reference sequence). In DNA form, the CDR3 reads TGTGCCAGCAGTCTCTATAGCGGGGGAGGCCAAGAGACCCAGTACTTC. This gives the protein CASSLYSGGGQETQYF.

Many counts were recorded for this clonotype. The chain links TRBV29-1 to TRBJ1-1, with unresolved D. V lost 7 bases, J lost 5 bases, and 14 bases lay in between. The CDR3 loop spans 12 amino acids. CDR1 and CDR2 (germline): SQVTM, ANQGSEA. The CDR3 protein is CSGDDGWTEAFF. As DNA, the CDR3 is TGCAGCGGAGACGATGGGTGGACTGAAGCTTTCTTT.

The gene calls are TRBV19 and TRBJ1-2; TRBD1 aligns across 7 bases. Trimming cost V 5 bases and J 6 bases; bases outside gene matches: 12. Germline V CDR1 and CDR2: LNHDA, SQIVND (reference sequence). The CDR3 spans 15 residues. The CDR3 DNA reads TGTGCCAGTAGTTCCCGACAGGGATCACGGAATGGCTACACCTTC. Residues: CASSSRQGSRNGYTF.

Many counts were recorded for this clonotype. The chain links TRBV19 to TRBJ2-1; no definite D call. Germline values: CDR1 LNHDA, CDR2 SQIVND (reference sequence). Deletions cut 3 bases from V and 0 bases from J, with 9 bases between. This CDR3 comprises 15 residues. The DNA for the CDR3 is TGTGCCAGTAGTATTGGGGTTGGCTCCTACAATGAGCAGTTCTTC. Amino acids: CASSIGVGSYNEQFF.

In regard to this clonotype: A read error is possible here, since a much larger clone lies one base away. The J gene is TRBJ1-5, the V gene TRBV7-8; TRBD1 aligns across 8 bases. The CDR3 consists of 13 residues. CDR1 SGHVS and CDR2 FQNEAQ come from the germline V gene. Unmatched junction bases numbered 7, after V lost 8 bases and J lost 7 bases. The CDR3 DNA reads as TGTGCCAGCGGCTGGACAGGGAACCAGCCCCAGCATTTT. Translating it yields CASGWTGNQPQHF.

This clonotype has at least ten counts. The chain recombines TRBV5-1 with TRBJ2-4, with a weak D call TRBD1 (6 bases). The V gene's germline CDR1 is SGHRS and CDR2 YFSETQ. The CDR3 covers 14 residues. The V end was cut by 0 bases, the J end by 8 bases, with 12 bases between. The CDR3 DNA reads as TGCGCCAGCAGCTTGGCGGCAGGGGTAGACATTCAGTACTTC. Translated, it gives CASSLAAGVDIQYF. Full variable domain (remainder filled in from reference TRBV5-1 and TRBJ2-4): KAGVTQTPRYLIKTRGQQVTLSCSPISGHRSVSWYQQTPGQGLQFLFEYFSETQRNKGNFPGRFSGRQFSNSRSEMNVSTLELGDSALYLCASSLAAGVDIQYFGAGTRLSVL.

The sample holds many counts of this clonotype. The chain has TRBV20-1 and TRBJ1-5; D gene ambiguous. This CDR3 spans 13 amino acids. Germline V gives CDR1 DFQATT, CDR2 SNEGSKA (reference sequence). Trimming pared 3 bases from V and 1 base from J, leaving 7 bases between. The CDR3 loop is CSASRGSNQPQHF. CDR3 DNA sequence: TGCAGTGCTAGTCGCGGGAGCAATCAGCCCCAGCATTTT.

In its sample, this clonotype was seen many times. The gene calls are TRBV12-3 or TRBV12-4 and TRBJ2-5; D is perhaps TRBD2 (7 bases). The CDR3 totals 13 residues. V shed 5 bases and J shed 4 bases, with 11 bases lying between them. The CDR3 nucleotides are TGTGCCAGCAGTGTTAGGGGGGGAGAGACCCAGTACTTC. It yields the protein CASSVRGGETQYF.

This clonotype has a count of ten or more. This chain uses TRBV3-1 with TRBJ1-1; 8 positions match TRBD1. CDR1 is LGHDT, CDR2 YNNKEL, per germline (reference sequence). The CDR3 has 14 amino acids. The V segment lost 4 bases and the J segment 1 base; nucleotides outside the gene matches: 2. For the CDR3, the DNA is TGTGCCAGCAGCCTAGGGACAGGGAACACTGAAGCTTTCTTT. Amino acid sequence: CASSLGTGNTEAFF.

This clonotype was seen at least ten times. The CDR3 here is CASSLWAGSYEQYF. CDR3 in DNA: TGTGCCAGCAGCTTATGGGCAGGATCCTACGAGCAGTACTTC. The V gene is TRBV11-2, the J gene TRBJ2-7, with D hard to call. Germline CDR1 is SGHAT and CDR2 is FQNNGV. With 2 bases removed from V and 1 base from J, the gap between germline ends came to 9 bases. The CDR3 covers 14 residues.

This clonotype was seen at least ten times. The chain employs TRBV7-8 and TRBJ2-5; 9 bases line up with TRBD2. This CDR3 has 18 amino acids. Germline V lookup: CDR1 SGHVS, CDR2 FQNEAQ. The ends lost 1 base at V and 1 base at J; junction bases unmatched: 10. CDR3 in DNA: TGTGCCAGCAGCTTAGATCACCGGGTTAGCGGGGGCCAAGAGACCCAGTACTTC. Translated, it gives CASSLDHRVSGGQETQYF.

About this clonotype itself: This may come from a read error, since a much larger clone is one base off. This rearrangement joins TRBV7-2 to TRBJ2-2; D is ambiguous. Germline values: CDR1 SGHTA, CDR2 FQGNSA. The germline V and J ends were trimmed by 1 base and 4 bases, with 13 bases remaining between them. This CDR3 is built from 16 residues. The CDR3: CASSLVTSCPTGELFF. The CDR3 DNA reads TGTGCCAGCAGCTTAGTAACTTCCTGTCCCACCGGGGAGCTGTTTTTT.

This clonotype was found many times. The V and J genes are TRBV6-6 and TRBJ2-5, with TRBD1 identical over 7 bases. V lost 9 bases, J lost 2 bases, and 12 bases stayed unmatched. CDR1 MNHNY and CDR2 SVGAGI come from the germline V gene (reference sequence). This CDR3 is 15 amino acids long. The CDR3 protein is CASAVGQARQETQYF. As DNA, the CDR3 is TGTGCCAGTGCCGTCGGACAGGCCAGACAAGAGACCCAGTACTTC.

The V and J genes are TRBV6-5 and TRBJ2-7; 9 positions match TRBD2. Unmatched junction bases numbered 6, after V lost 4 bases and J lost 8 bases. The germline V gene encodes CDR1 MNHEY and CDR2 SVGAGI. The CDR3 runs 13 residues. CDR3 coding DNA: TGTGCCAGCAGTTCCCTAGCGGGGTACAAGCAGTACTTC. As protein: CASSSLAGYKQYF.

The table lists this clonotype with a few counts. The chain uses TRBV6-1 and TRBJ2-2, with 7 bases identical to TRBD2. V was clipped by 5 bases and J by 0 bases; unmatched bases: 3. The CDR3 contains 15 residues. Germline V CDR1 and CDR2: MNHNS, SASEGT. CDR3 nucleotides: TGTGCCAGCAGTTGGGGGGGTTCGAACACCGGGGAGCTGTTTTTT. It translates to CASSWGGSNTGELFF.

J is TRBJ2-3 and V is TRBV5-1; D not certain. This CDR3 is 13 amino acids long. Trimming removed 0 bases from V and 5 bases from J, with 7 bases in between. Germline CDR1 SGHRS, CDR2 YFSETQ. CDR3 nucleotide sequence: TGCGCCAGCAGCTTGGGAGGAGTAGATACGCAGTATTTT. This translates into CASSLGGVDTQYF.

This clonotype was detected ten times or more. The V and J genes are TRBV6-6 and TRBJ2-1, with D tentatively TRBD2 (5 bases). Between the trimmed V and J ends, which lost 6 bases and 7 bases, there was a span of 13 bases. This CDR3 has 13 amino acids. CDR1 MNHNY and CDR2 SVGAGI come from the germline V gene (reference sequence). The chain's CDR3 is CASSLAGGNEQFF. The CDR3 DNA sequence: TGTGCCAGCAGCCTAGCAGGTGGGAATGAGCAGTTCTTC.

This clonotype has at least ten counts. The chain employs TRBV5-6 and TRBJ2-3; D unresolved. With 4 bases removed from V and 0 bases from J, the gap between germline ends came to 12 bases. This CDR3 contains 15 residues. CDR1 and CDR2 from the germline V gene are SGHDT and YYEEEE. For the CDR3, the DNA is TGTGCCAGCAGCCACGTGCGCGGTAGCACAGATACGCAGTATTTT. Protein product: CASSHVRGSTDTQYF. Complete variable domain (other parts from reference TRBV5-6 and TRBJ2-3): DAGVTQSPTHLIKTRGQQVTLRCSPKSGHDTVSWYQQALGQGPQFIFQYYEEEERQRGNFPDRFSGHQFPNYSSELNVNALLLGDSALYLCASSHVRGSTDTQYFGPGTRLTVL.

This clonotype has ten or more counts. The chain is built from TRBV11-2 and TRBJ2-1, with 8 bases fitting TRBD2. Trimming removed 4 bases from V and 6 bases from J; junction bases left unmatched: 5. The CDR3 is made up of 14 amino acids. Germline CDR1 is SGHAT and CDR2 is FQNNGV. The CDR3 loop reads CASSYAGTSNEQFF. CDR3 in DNA: TGTGCCAGCAGCTACGCCGGGACTAGCAATGAGCAGTTCTTC.